This T cell receptor beta chain was observed in a study of human T cells and chemical hapten exposure. Overall study results and limits: Expanded TCRs made up significantly more big CDR3 similarity clusters than controls did.

Using its own MiXCR run on the RACE reads, TCRdb lists one record per CDR3 protein. Of about 300,000 distinct CDR3 sequences in the sample, 5.5% are singletons; the top ten hold less than 9%. CDR1 and CDR2 from the germline V gene are SGHDN and FVKESK. The CDR3 contains 15 residues. Trimming took off 4 bases at V and 2 bases at J, with 14 bases between the two ends. Specified time point: pre-sensitization, week 0. Documented treatment: therapeutic diphenylcyclopropenone sensitization with weekly scalp DPC. Alopecia patients between 18 and 70 years old and suitable for DPC were used as donors. This clonotype was seen a few times. Its antigen remains unidentified.

The genes are TRBV14 and TRBJ1-2; TRBD1 is a possible D gene (5 bases). Sequenced here: whole blood, sampled in connection with sensitization to the hapten diphenylcyclopropenone (DPC). The sequence was obtained from a woman younger than 30 with alopecia areata. Some clones in this sample may be carry-over from other donors' samples. The CDR3 bases are TGTGCCAGCAGCCCTCTAGGGACGGTGAACTATGGCTACACCTTC. Protein: CASSPLGTVNYGYTF.